This TCR beta chain comes out of a study of OX40 agonist ivuxolimab in advanced cancers. Germline loops: CDR1 KGHSH, CDR2 LQKENI. V trimming: 6 bases; J trimming: 8 bases; junction bases outside the gene matches: 7. This CDR3 comprises 14 residues. As to this clone: Its antigen remains unidentified.

The data were produced by immunoSEQ multiplex PCR, yet TCRdb's version contains in-frame clones alone and is incomplete. There are about 110,000 clones in the sample; around 93% occur only once, and roughly 0.66% lies in the top ten. Study outcomes and limitations: Still undetermined is the antigen specificity of the expanded peripheral T cells.

The TCR originated in an adult with an advanced solid tumor such as melanoma, head and neck, liver or kidney cancer. The sequencing used CD4+ or CD8+ T cells sorted from blood, collected in a trial of the OX40 agonist ivuxolimab. This chain connects TRBV18 to TRBJ1-4; 9 bases match TRBD1. The CDR3 protein is CASSPGQGYEKLFF. The DNA of the CDR3 is TGTGCCAGCTCCCCGGGACAGGGTTACGAAAAACTGTTTTTT.